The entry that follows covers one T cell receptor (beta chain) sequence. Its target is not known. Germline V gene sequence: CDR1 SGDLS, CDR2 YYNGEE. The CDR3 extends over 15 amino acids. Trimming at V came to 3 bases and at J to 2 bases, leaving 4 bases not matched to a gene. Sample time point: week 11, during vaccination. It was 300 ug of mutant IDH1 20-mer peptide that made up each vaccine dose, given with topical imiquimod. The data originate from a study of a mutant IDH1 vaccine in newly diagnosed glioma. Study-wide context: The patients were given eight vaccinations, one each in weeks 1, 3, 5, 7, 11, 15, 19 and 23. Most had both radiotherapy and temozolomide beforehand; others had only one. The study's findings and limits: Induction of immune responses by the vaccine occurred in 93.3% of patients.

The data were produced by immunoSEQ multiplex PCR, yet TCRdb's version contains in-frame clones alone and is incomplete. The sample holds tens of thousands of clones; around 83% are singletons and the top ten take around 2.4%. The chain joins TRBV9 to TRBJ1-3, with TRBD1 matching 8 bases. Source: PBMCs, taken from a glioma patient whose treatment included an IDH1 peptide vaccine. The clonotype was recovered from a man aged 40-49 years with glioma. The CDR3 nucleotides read TGTGCCAGCAGCGCCCGGACAGGGACTGGAAACACCATATATTTT. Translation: CASSARTGTGNTIYF.